Following are 10 T cell receptor beta chains from one sample sequenced in a study of blood T cell repertoires in COVID-19. Clones were sequenced by immunoSEQ multiplex PCR, and TCRdb holds only the in-frame ones, with some missing. The table shows about 200,000 clones, with around 82% occurring only once. Input material: PBMCs or T cells enriched from blood (not recorded which). These receptors all come from a man aged 40-50 years who had recovered from COVID-19.

On this clone itself: This sample also contains other DNA sequences that code for the same CDR3. CDR3 DNA sequence: TGTGCCAGCTCCTCTACAGGTTACGAGCAGTACTTC. The encoded protein is CASSSTGYEQYF. The chain recombines TRBV28 with TRBJ2-7, with D possibly matching TRBD1 (5 bases). Germline lookup yields CDR1 MDHEN and CDR2 SYDVKM. The CDR3 runs to 12 residues. The ends were cut back, 8 bases at V and 4 bases at J, with 12 bases in the middle.

This chain joins TRBV4-1 and TRBJ1-1, with D possibly matching TRBD1 (6 bases). From germline, CDR1 is MGHRA and CDR2 YSYEKL. CDR3 length: 17 residues. V lost 6 bases, J lost 4 bases, and 24 bases lay in between. CDR3 in DNA: TGCGCCAGCAGAAAAATAGGGGGGGGCGCAACGGGCACTGAAGCTTTCTTT. Translated, it gives CASRKIGGGATGTEAFF.

The rearrangement joins TRBV19 to TRBJ1-5, with 7 nucleotides matching TRBD1. Germline assignment: CDR1 LNHDA and CDR2 SQIVND (reference sequence). The CDR3 runs 16 residues. V gave up 5 bases and J gave up 2 bases; unmatched junction bases: 9. The CDR3, as DNA: TGTGCCAGTAGTCCTCCAAGGGGGCTGGGCAATCAGCCCCAGCATTTT. It yields the protein CASSPPRGLGNQPQHF.

The gene calls are TRBV4-2 and TRBJ2-2; possibly TRBD1 for D (6 bases). The CDR3 is 15 residues long. The germline V gene encodes CDR1 LGHNA and CDR2 YNFKEQ. Trimming pared 4 bases from V and 5 bases from J, leaving 14 bases between. CDR3 coding DNA: TGTGCCAGCAGCCGAAACAGGGTTAGGACCGGGGAGCTGTTTTTT. As protein: CASSRNRVRTGELFF.

The chain links TRBV18 to TRBJ2-5; TRBD2 agrees at 7 bases. The CDR3 is made up of 17 amino acids. V dropped 5 bases and J dropped 2; count of bases not matched to a gene: 14. Looked up from germline, CDR1 is KGHSH and CDR2 is LQKENI. CDR3 sequence: CASSETRGGNRQETQYF. In nucleotides, the CDR3 is TGTGCCAGCTCAGAGACTCGGGGAGGGAACAGACAAGAGACCCAGTACTTC.

The sample holds a few counts of this clone. The V and J genes are TRBV7-9 and TRBJ1-2, with TRBD1 as a possible D gene (6 bases). CDR1 is SEHNR and CDR2 is FQNEAQ in the germline V gene (reference sequence). V was trimmed by 7 bases and J by 7 bases, leaving 16 bases between them. The CDR3 sequence is 13 residues long. The CDR3 nucleotides are TGTGCCAGCATCCTTGGGCGAGGGGGTGGCTACACCTTC. This gives the protein CASILGRGGGYTF. Full variable domain (missing parts from reference TRBV7-9 and TRBJ1-2): DTGVSQNPRHKITKRGQNVTFRCDPISEHNRLYWYRQTLGQGPEFLTYFQNEAQLEKSRLLSDRFSAERPKGSFSTLEIQRTEQGDSAMYLCASILGRGGGYTFGSGTRLTVV.

This sequence joins TRBV5-6 and TRBJ2-7, with 8 bases identical to TRBD2. The CDR3 has 14 amino acids. Unmatched junction bases numbered 3, after V lost 0 bases and J lost 4 bases. CDR1 and CDR2 (germline): SGHDT, YYEEEE. CDR3 loop: CASSLGSGGYEQYF. The CDR3 nucleotides are TGTGCCAGCAGCTTGGGCAGCGGGGGATACGAGCAGTACTTC.

V is TRBV4-3 and J is TRBJ2-1, with TRBD2 as a possible D gene (6 bases). This CDR3 comprises 15 residues. Germline V CDR1 and CDR2: LGHNA, YSLEER. V gave up 1 base and J gave up 9 bases, with 16 bases separating them. For the CDR3, the DNA is TGCGCCAGCAGCCAAGGTATTATCGGGAGAGGTGAGCAGTTCTTC. The encoded protein is CASSQGIIGRGEQFF.

J is TRBJ1-1 and V is TRBV30; D gene ambiguous. The CDR3 loop spans 13 amino acids. From germline, CDR1 is GTSNPN and CDR2 SVGIG (reference sequence). Trimming took 2 bases from V and 5 from J, leaving 12 bases between them. The CDR3 DNA is TGTGCCTGGAGTCAACAGCTGGAAACTGAAGCTTTCTTT. Its protein product is CAWSQQLETEAFF.

The rearrangement uses TRBV6-2 or TRBV6-3 and TRBJ2-2, with D perhaps TRBD2 (6 bases). Trimming pared 0 bases from V and 4 bases from J, leaving 12 bases between. The CDR3 spans 16 residues. Germline CDR1 reads MNHEY; CDR2 reads SVGEGT. The CDR3 region is CASSYSPSVSTGELFF. The CDR3 region has the DNA TGTGCCAGCAGTTACTCTCCTAGCGTATCCACCGGGGAGCTGTTTTTT.